The sequence of this T cell receptor beta chain was determined in a study of OX40 agonist ivuxolimab in advanced cancers. The method was immunoSEQ multiplex PCR; TCRdb's version includes in-frame clones alone and lacks a portion of them. In the table there are tens of thousands of clones, almost 90% of which are singletons. The sample here was CD4+ or CD8+ T cells sorted from blood, taken in a trial of the OX40 agonist ivuxolimab. The origin of this receptor is an adult with an advanced solid tumor such as melanoma, head and neck, liver or kidney cancer.

The CDR3 bases are TGTGCCAGCAGTGATAGGGGAAGAGAGTATTCACCCCTCCACTTT. Translating it yields CASSDRGREYSPLHF. The chain is built from TRBV2 and TRBJ1-6, with a possible D match to TRBD1 (5 bases). V lost 3 bases and J lost 8, with 14 bases in between. The length of the CDR3 is 15 residues. CDR1 and CDR2 from the germline V gene are SNHLY and FYNNEI. The full variable domain, completed using reference TRBV2 and TRBJ1-6, is EPEVTQTPSHQVTQMGQEVILRCVPISNHLYFYWYRQILGQKVEFLVSFYNNEISEKSEIFDDQFSVERPDGSNFTLKIRSTKLEDSAMYFCASSDRGREYSPLHFGNGTRLTVT.